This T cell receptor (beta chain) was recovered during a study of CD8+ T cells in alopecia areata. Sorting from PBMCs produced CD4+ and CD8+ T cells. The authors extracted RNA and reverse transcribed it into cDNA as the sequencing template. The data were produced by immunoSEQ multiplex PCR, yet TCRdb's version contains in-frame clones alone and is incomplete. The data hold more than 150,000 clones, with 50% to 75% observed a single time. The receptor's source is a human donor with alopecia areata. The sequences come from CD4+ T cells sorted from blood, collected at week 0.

CDR3 in amino acids: CATSRVVDEQFF. The CDR3 DNA follows: TGTGCCACCAGCAGAGTCGTCGATGAGCAGTTCTTC. V and J are TRBV15 and TRBJ2-1; D ambiguous. Germline V gene sequence: CDR1 LNHNV, CDR2 YYDKDF (reference sequence). V shed 1 base and J shed 8 bases, with 6 bases lying between them. The CDR3 has 12 amino acids.